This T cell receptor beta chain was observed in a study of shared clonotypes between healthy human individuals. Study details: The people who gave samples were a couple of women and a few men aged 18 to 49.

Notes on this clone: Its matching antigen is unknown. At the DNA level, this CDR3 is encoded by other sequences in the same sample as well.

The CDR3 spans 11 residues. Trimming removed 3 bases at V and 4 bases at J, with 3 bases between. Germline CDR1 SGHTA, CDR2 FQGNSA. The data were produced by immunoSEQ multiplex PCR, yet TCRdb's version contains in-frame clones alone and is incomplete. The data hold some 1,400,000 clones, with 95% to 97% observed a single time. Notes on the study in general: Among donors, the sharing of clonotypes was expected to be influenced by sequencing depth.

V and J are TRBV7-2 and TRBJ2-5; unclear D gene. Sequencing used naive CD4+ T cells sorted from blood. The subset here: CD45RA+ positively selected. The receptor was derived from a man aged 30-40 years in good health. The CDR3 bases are TGTGCCAGCAGCTTTGTAGAGACCCAGTACTTC. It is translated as CASSFVETQYF.